The next 28 T cell receptor beta chains were all read from a single sample in a study of blood T cell repertoires in COVID-19. Profiling relied on immunoSEQ multiplex PCR, and the TCRdb table lists in-frame clones only, not all of them. The sample records 250,000 or so clones, approximately 87% being singletons. Specimen: peripheral blood. The source of these receptors is a man in his sixties with acute or convalescent COVID-19.

V gene TRBV18 combines with J gene TRBJ1-2, with 10 positions matching TRBD1. This CDR3 region has 14 residues. The junction had 5 bases not matched to a gene; V was cut back by 5 bases and J by 5 bases. Germline CDR1 KGHSH, CDR2 LQKENI. The CDR3 DNA is TGTGCCAGCTCAAGCGACAGGGGGCTTTATGGCTACACCTTC. Encoded protein: CASSSDRGLYGYTF. The full variable domain, its missing parts supplied by reference TRBV18 and TRBJ1-2, is NAGVMQNPRHLVRRRGQEARLRCSPMKGHSHVYWYRQLPEEGLKFMVYLQKENIIDESGMPKERFSAEFPKEGPSILRIQQVVRGDSAAYFCASSSDRGLYGYTFGSGTRLTVV.

The chain links TRBV30 to TRBJ2-5; TRBD2 agrees at 8 bases. The germline CDR1 and CDR2 sequences are GTSNPN and SVGIG (reference sequence). Germline trimming cut 0 bases from V and 5 bases from J; bases unmatched to any gene: 8. This CDR3 has 15 amino acids. In DNA form, the CDR3 reads TGTGCCTGGAGTGTCGGTAGCGGGATCCCGGAGACCCAGTACTTC. Translating gives CAWSVGSGIPETQYF. Using reference TRBV30 and TRBJ2-5 for the parts outside the CDR3, the full variable domain is SQTIHQWPATLVQPVGSPLSLECTVEGTSNPNLYWYRQAAGRGLQLLFYSVGIGQISSEVPQNLSASRPQDRQFILSSKKLLLSDSGFYLCAWSVGSGIPETQYFGPGTRLLVL.

This clone has just one count. This chain's CDR3 is CASSLGTDGGEKLFF. As DNA, the CDR3 is TGTGCCAGCAGCTTAGGGACGGACGGGGGTGAAAAACTGTTTTTT. J is TRBJ1-4 and V is TRBV7-6, with D possibly matching TRBD1 (5 bases). The CDR3 runs 15 residues. Germline V gene lookup returns CDR1 SGHVS and CDR2 FNYEAQ. Trimming shortened V by 1 base and J by 7 bases, and 13 bases separated the two germline ends.

The gene calls are TRBV6-2 or TRBV6-3 and TRBJ1-3; tentatively, D is TRBD1 (5 bases). The V gene lost 4 bases and the J gene lost 0 bases, with 13 bases spanning the gap. The CDR3 extends over 16 amino acids. Germline CDR1 is MNHEY and CDR2 is SVGEGT. The CDR3 spells CASSSPGHISGNTIYF. CDR3 DNA: TGTGCCAGCAGTTCGCCCGGACATATCTCTGGAAACACCATATATTTT.

The rearrangement joins TRBV2 to TRBJ2-7; TRBD2 agrees at 8 bases. V was clipped by 8 bases and J by 3 bases; unmatched bases: 6. CDR3 length: 13 residues. Germline V gene lookup returns CDR1 SNHLY and CDR2 FYNNEI. The CDR3 region is CASAGGEGYEQYF. The CDR3 DNA sequence: TGTGCCAGCGCCGGGGGGGAGGGCTACGAGCAGTACTTC.

This clone was observed a single time. This chain joins TRBV19 and TRBJ2-3; no clear D. V shed 2 bases and J shed 0 bases, with 12 bases lying between them. The CDR3 is 16 amino acids. CDR1 is LNHDA and CDR2 is SQIVND in the germline V gene (reference sequence). The CDR3 nucleotides are TGTGCCAGTAGTATAACGGCGGTACCTAGCACAGATACGCAGTATTTT. Its protein is CASSITAVPSTDTQYF. The entire variable domain, with the rest obtained from reference TRBV19 and TRBJ2-3, is as follows: DGGITQSPKYLFRKEGQNVTLSCEQNLNHDAMYWYRQDPGQGLRLIYYSQIVNDFQKGDIAEGYSVSREKKESFPLTVTSAQKNPTAFYLCASSITAVPSTDTQYFGPGTRLTVL.

A few counts support this clone. This CDR3 is CASSLMTGIGEKLFF. Written as DNA, the CDR3 is TGTGCCAGCAGCTTAATGACAGGGATCGGTGAAAAACTGTTTTTT. This chain links TRBV7-8 with TRBJ1-4; TRBD1 matches at 7 bases. CDR3 length: 15 residues. Germline V CDR1 and CDR2: SGHVS, FQNEAQ. V was pared by 2 bases and J by 7 bases, with 7 bases of the junction left unmatched.

This clone was counted only a few times. This chain connects TRBV7-2 to TRBJ2-5, with D perhaps TRBD2 (5 bases). V was pared by 3 bases and J by 5 bases, with 13 bases between. The CDR3 totals 14 residues. The germline CDR1 and CDR2 sequences are SGHTA and FQGNSA. CDR3 DNA sequence: TGTGCCAGCAGCTTTATACGGGGAGCTGAGACCCAGTACTTC. This sequence encodes CASSFIRGAETQYF.

The chain couples TRBV27 to TRBJ2-7; no definite D call. The CDR3 length is 15 residues. Trimming took off 5 bases at V and 3 bases at J, with 17 bases between the two ends. Germline V lookup: CDR1 MNHEY, CDR2 SMNVEV (reference sequence). This chain's CDR3 is CASSRRSEPNYEQYF. The CDR3 DNA follows: TGTGCCAGCAGTCGTCGCAGCGAGCCTAACTACGAGCAGTACTTC.

The chain is built from TRBV25-1 and TRBJ2-7; 8 nucleotides align to TRBD1. This CDR3 contains 15 residues. Germline V gene data show CDR1 as MGHDK and CDR2 as SYGVNS. V shed 5 bases, J shed 4 bases, and the junction held 10 bases outside the gene matches. CDR3 nucleotides: TGTGCCAGCAGTCCCCAGACAGGGGCTGGGTACGAGCAGTACTTC. Its protein is CASSPQTGAGYEQYF.

V usage is TRBV5-1 and J usage is TRBJ2-3, with TRBD2 matching 9 bases. The V segment lost 4 bases and the J segment 1 base; nucleotides outside the gene matches: 13. Germline V gene lookup returns CDR1 SGHRS and CDR2 YFSETQ. The CDR3 contains 18 residues. The CDR3 DNA reads TGCGCCAGCAGCATAGTAGCGGGAGCTTCGGGTGGCACAGATACGCAGTATTTT. Translating it yields CASSIVAGASGGTDTQYF.

The V gene is TRBV24-1, the J gene TRBJ2-5, with 9 bases aligning to TRBD1. Germline trimming cut 7 bases from V and 7 bases from J; bases unmatched to any gene: 6. Germline-derived CDR1 and CDR2 are KGHDR and SFDVKD. The CDR3 covers 13 residues. Here the CDR3 DNA reads TGTGCCACCAGGCGACAGGGGGATGGGACCCAGTACTTC. It encodes CATRRQGDGTQYF.

The genes are TRBV20-1 and TRBJ1-1; D uncertain. The V end was cut by 5 bases, the J end by 3 bases, with 4 bases between. Germline V lookup: CDR1 DFQATT, CDR2 SNEGSKA (reference sequence). The CDR3 loop spans 10 amino acids. The CDR3 loop is CSAPDTEAFF. CDR3 nucleotide sequence: TGCAGTGCTCCTGACACTGAAGCTTTCTTT.

The V gene is TRBV6-5, the J gene TRBJ2-7; D is possibly TRBD2 (7 bases). The V end lost 6 bases, the J end lost 5 bases, and 17 bases lay between the germline ends. The CDR3 covers 14 residues. Germline V gene lookup returns CDR1 MNHEY and CDR2 SVGAGI. The DNA of the CDR3 is TGTGCCAGCAGCCCCGCTGGGGGGGGCGACGAGCAGTACTTC. Protein: CASSPAGGGDEQYF.

The rearrangement links TRBV29-1 to TRBJ2-7; TRBD1 matches at 7 bases. There are 12 residues in the CDR3. CDR1 and CDR2 from the germline V gene are SQVTM and ANQGSEA. With 4 bases clipped from V and 2 bases from J, the junction kept 2 bases outside the gene matches. The CDR3: CSVVQGAYEQYF. The DNA for the CDR3 is TGCAGCGTTGTCCAGGGGGCCTACGAGCAGTACTTC.

As DNA, the CDR3 is TGTGCCAGCAGACCTATGGAGGGGGCGGTCTATGGCTACACCTTC. Translating gives CASRPMEGAVYGYTF. The V and J genes are TRBV27 and TRBJ1-2, with 7 bases fitting TRBD1. V lost 6 bases and J lost 4; bases outside the gene matches: 11. In germline, CDR1 is MNHEY, CDR2 SMNVEV (reference sequence). CDR3 size: 15 residues.

This rearrangement joins TRBV7-3 to TRBJ2-7, with 10 bases aligning to TRBD2. The CDR3 consists of 15 residues. J was trimmed by 3 bases and V by 5 bases; bases with no gene match: 7. The germline gives CDR1 SGHTA, CDR2 FQGTGA. In DNA form, the CDR3 reads TGTGCCAGCAGCCCGACTAGCGGGCCATTCTACGAGCAGTACTTC. Protein product: CASSPTSGPFYEQYF.

The chain combines TRBV10-2 with TRBJ2-1; D is ambiguous. The CDR3 has 14 amino acids. Germline CDR1 is WSHSY and CDR2 is SAAADI. The ends were cut back, 0 bases at V and 4 bases at J, with 7 bases in the middle. CDR3 in amino acids: CASSESIGYNEQFF. CDR3 nucleotide sequence: TGCGCCAGCAGTGAGTCCATCGGTTACAATGAGCAGTTCTTC.

This clone was recorded a few times. This rearrangement joins TRBV2 to TRBJ2-2, with TRBD2 matching 9 bases. Germline V CDR1 and CDR2: SNHLY, FYNNEI. This CDR3 region has 15 residues. J lost 4 bases, V lost 3 bases, and 3 bases had no gene match. CDR3 region: CASSDSGRPTGELFF. DNA of the CDR3: TGTGCCAGCAGTGATAGCGGGAGACCCACCGGGGAGCTGTTTTTT.

The rearrangement links TRBV19 to TRBJ1-5; 8 bases match TRBD1. The CDR3 spans 13 residues. The V gene end was trimmed by 6 bases and the J gene end by 5 bases; junction bases not matched to a gene: 3. Germline V CDR1 and CDR2: LNHDA, SQIVND (reference sequence). The CDR3 DNA reads as TGTGCCAGTAGACTGGACAGGGATCAGCCCCAGCATTTT. Translated, it gives CASRLDRDQPQHF. Supplemented by reference TRBV19 and TRBJ1-5, the full variable domain reads DGGITQSPKYLFRKEGQNVTLSCEQNLNHDAMYWYRQDPGQGLRLIYYSQIVNDFQKGDIAEGYSVSREKKESFPLTVTSAQKNPTAFYLCASRLDRDQPQHFGDGTRLSIL.

The genes are TRBV5-1 and TRBJ1-3; the D is unclear. V was shortened by 5 bases and J by 0 bases, with 12 bases between the two germline ends. There are 15 residues in the CDR3. The germline V gene has CDR1 SGHRS and CDR2 YFSETQ. CDR3: CASREDTYSGNTIYF. For the CDR3, the DNA is TGCGCCAGCAGGGAAGACACTTACTCTGGAAACACCATATATTTT.

This clone turned up a few times. The CDR3 DNA sequence: TGCGCCAGCAGCTTGGTAGCAGTTCACTCTGGAAACACCATATATTTT. Translated, it gives CASSLVAVHSGNTIYF. The chain couples TRBV5-1 to TRBJ1-3; D call uncertain. V was cut by 0 bases and J by 0 bases, with 10 bases left in between. Per germline, CDR1 SGHRS and CDR2 YFSETQ. The CDR3 loop spans 16 amino acids.

This CDR3 is CSVITGGEEAFF. CDR3 bases: TGCAGCGTGATTACAGGGGGCGAAGAAGCTTTCTTT. The chain joins TRBV29-1 to TRBJ1-1; 9 positions agree with TRBD1. The length of the CDR3 is 12 residues. Germline V gene data show CDR1 as SQVTM and CDR2 as ANQGSEA. J lost 8 bases, V lost 6 bases, and 7 bases had no gene match.

The chain combines TRBV7-2 with TRBJ2-2; D not certain. There are 13 residues in the CDR3. Trimming cost V 1 base and J 6 bases, with 6 bases left between them. Germline assignment: CDR1 SGHTA and CDR2 FQGNSA. The CDR3 DNA is TGTGCCAGCAGCTTAGGAGCCGCCGGGGAGCTGTTTTTT. This translates into CASSLGAAGELFF.

J is TRBJ1-3 and V is TRBV6-1; D not certain. The CDR3 runs to 16 residues. V was shortened by 0 bases and J by 0 bases, with 9 bases between the two germline ends. Germline V gene sequence: CDR1 MNHNS, CDR2 SASEGT. CDR3 nucleotide sequence: TGTGCCAGCAGTGAAGCGGGCAGCAGCTCTGGAAACACCATATATTTT. Translating it yields CASSEAGSSSGNTIYF.

The chain has TRBV6-5 and TRBJ2-7; 10 positions agree with TRBD1. This CDR3 is built from 12 residues. Trimming removed 8 bases from V and 3 bases from J; junction bases left unmatched: 1. From germline, CDR1 is MNHEY and CDR2 SVGAGI. The CDR3 coding sequence is TGTGCCAGCCGGGACAGGGGCTACGAGCAGTACTTC. It codes for CASRDRGYEQYF.

This clone has just one count. The chain combines TRBV6-2 or TRBV6-3 with TRBJ2-3, with D possibly TRBD1 on 5 matching bases. Trimming left V 6 bases short and J 3 bases short, with 13 bases between. This CDR3 has 14 residues. CDR1 and CDR2 from the germline V gene are MNHEY and SVGEGT. Written as DNA, the CDR3 is TGTGCCAGCAGCTTCAGGGTGCCAACAGATACGCAGTATTTT. Residues: CASSFRVPTDTQYF.

The V gene is TRBV12-3 or TRBV12-4, the J gene TRBJ2-2; 7 positions match TRBD2. This CDR3 spans 13 amino acids. V trimming: 6 bases; J trimming: 5 bases; junction bases outside the gene matches: 3. The CDR3 DNA follows: TGTGCCAGCAGCCCGCGGGGGACCGGGGAGCTGTTTTTT. Residues: CASSPRGTGELFF.